These 17 T cell receptor beta chains came from one sample sequenced in a study of PD-1 blockade in mismatch repair-deficient tumors. Data came from immunoSEQ multiplex PCR; TCRdb stores just in-frame clones and leaves some out. The table includes under 95,000 clones, 81% detected once. The sequencing here drew on peripheral blood, taken 12 weeks after starting pembrolizumab. These receptors all come from an adult with mismatch repair-deficient cancer.

This chain uses TRBV6-5 with TRBJ2-3, with a tentative D call TRBD2 (5 bases). Germline V gene sequence: CDR1 MNHEY, CDR2 SVGAGI. Trimming removed 0 bases from V and 7 bases from J, with 14 bases in between. The CDR3 spans 15 residues. CDR3 DNA sequence: TGTGCCAGCAGTTACTCGAGGGCGGAAGGACATACGCAGTATTTT. This encodes CASSYSRAEGHTQYF.

The V and J genes are TRBV27 and TRBJ1-2; no clear D gene. The CDR3 has 16 amino acids. Trimming cost V 8 bases and J 1 base, with 20 bases left between them. Germline V lookup: CDR1 MNHEY, CDR2 SMNVEV (reference sequence). As DNA, the CDR3 is TGTGCCAGCTCTCAGAGAGGGAGAGAGAGTAACTATGGCTACACCTTC. Encoded protein: CASSQRGRESNYGYTF.

The table lists this clone with a few counts. This chain uses TRBV6-1 with TRBJ2-7, with D tentatively TRBD1 or TRBD2 (5 bases each). CDR1 and CDR2 from the germline V gene are MNHNS and SASEGT. There are 15 residues in the CDR3. Trimming shortened V by 1 base and J by 3 bases, and 13 bases separated the two germline ends. The CDR3 sequence is CASSEGLGELYEQYF. CDR3 nucleotide sequence: TGTGCCAGCAGTGAAGGTTTGGGGGAACTCTACGAGCAGTACTTC.

The chain recombines TRBV11-3 with TRBJ2-2; D gene uncertain. Germline CDR1 is SGHNT and CDR2 is YENEEA. The germline V and J ends were trimmed by 5 bases and 6 bases, with 16 bases remaining between them. This CDR3 spans 15 amino acids. The chain's CDR3 is CASSPIRVAPGELFF. The DNA for the CDR3 is TGTGCCAGCAGCCCTATTCGGGTCGCTCCCGGGGAGCTGTTTTTT.

J is TRBJ2-2 and V is TRBV9; D may be TRBD2 (7 bases). V was trimmed by 3 bases and J by 3 bases, leaving 15 bases between them. The CDR3 covers 16 residues. In germline, CDR1 is SGDLS, CDR2 YYNGEE. The CDR3 is CASSGYRDYYTGELFF. CDR3 in DNA: TGTGCCAGCAGCGGCTACAGGGACTACTACACCGGGGAGCTGTTTTTT. The complete variable domain, with remaining parts taken from reference TRBV9 and TRBJ2-2, reads DSGVTQTPKHLITATGQRVTLRCSPRSGDLSVYWYQQSLDQGLQFLIQYYNGEERAKGNILERFSAQQFPDLHSELNLSSLELGDSALYFCASSGYRDYYTGELFFGEGSRLTVL.

V gene TRBV4-1 combines with J gene TRBJ2-1; D gene uncertain. Germline-derived CDR1 and CDR2 are MGHRA and YSYEKL. This CDR3 is 14 amino acids long. V lost 0 bases and J lost 4, with 7 bases in between. The CDR3 DNA is TGCGCCAGCAGCCAAGAAAAACTATACAATGAGCAGTTCTTC. Protein sequence: CASSQEKLYNEQFF.

This chain uses TRBV9 with TRBJ2-3; perhaps D is TRBD1 or TRBD2 (5 bases each). The CDR3 consists of 13 residues. Germline V gene lookup returns CDR1 SGDLS and CDR2 YYNGEE. Trimming removed 4 bases from V and 4 bases from J, with 10 bases in between. The CDR3 DNA is TGTGCCAGCAGCCAGGGACCCCCAGATACGCAGTATTTT. This sequence encodes CASSQGPPDTQYF.

The chain uses TRBV10-3 and TRBJ2-7; no firm D call. The V gene lost 7 bases and the J gene lost 0 bases, with 7 bases spanning the gap. The length of the CDR3 is 12 residues. CDR1 ENHRY and CDR2 SYGVKD come from the germline V gene. The CDR3 is CAIMGSSYEQYF. As DNA, the CDR3 is TGTGCCATCATGGGGTCCTCCTACGAGCAGTACTTC.

This clone was observed a single time. J is TRBJ2-7 and V is TRBV5-1, with 9 positions matching TRBD1. V was pared by 3 bases and J by 3 bases, with 10 bases of the junction left unmatched. Germline values: CDR1 SGHRS, CDR2 YFSETQ. The CDR3 is made up of 16 amino acids. CDR3 in amino acids: CASSSGTGSAVYEQYF. The CDR3 region has the DNA TGCGCCAGCAGCTCCGGGACAGGGAGCGCAGTCTACGAGCAGTACTTC. Full variable domain (remainder filled in from reference TRBV5-1 and TRBJ2-7): KAGVTQTPRYLIKTRGQQVTLSCSPISGHRSVSWYQQTPGQGLQFLFEYFSETQRNKGNFPGRFSGRQFSNSRSEMNVSTLELGDSALYLCASSSGTGSAVYEQYFGPGTRLTVT.

J is TRBJ2-7 and V is TRBV6-5; TRBD1 is a possible D gene (6 bases). The CDR3 totals 14 residues. Looked up from germline, CDR1 is MNHEY and CDR2 is SVGAGI. The V and J ends lost 7 bases and 2 bases respectively, with 15 bases between them. The CDR3 region is CASTPGHRTYEQYF. The DNA of the CDR3 is TGTGCCAGCACCCCGGGACACCGAACCTACGAGCAGTACTTC.

The chain joins TRBV18 to TRBJ1-1, with 9 bases that match TRBD1. V was pared by 4 bases and J by 7 bases, with 10 bases of the junction left unmatched. Per the germline V gene, CDR1 is KGHSH and CDR2 is LQKENI. CDR3 length: 15 amino acids. Written as DNA, the CDR3 is TGTGCCAGCTCACTAAGAGTACGGACAGGGGATGAAGCTTTCTTT. It yields the protein CASSLRVRTGDEAFF.

V gene TRBV4-3 combines with J gene TRBJ2-2; 8 bases match TRBD1. The germline V gene has CDR1 LGHNA and CDR2 YSLEER. This CDR3 region has 17 residues. J lost 6 bases, V lost 0 bases, and 9 bases had no gene match. CDR3 sequence (DNA): TGCGCCAGCAGCCAAGAAGTTAGTGGACAGGGCTCCGGGGAGCTGTTTTTT. Translated, it gives CASSQEVSGQGSGELFF.

The chain links TRBV4-1 to TRBJ2-4; no reliable D call. Germline assignment: CDR1 MGHRA and CDR2 YSYEKL. Deletions cut 1 base from V and 3 bases from J, with 13 bases between. CDR3 length: 16 amino acids. CDR3 sequence: CASSQVSGSVKNIQYF. In nucleotides, the CDR3 is TGCGCCAGCAGCCAAGTGTCCGGGTCCGTCAAAAACATTCAGTACTTC.

The rearrangement links TRBV7-2 to TRBJ2-7; maybe TRBD2 (5 bases). CDR1 and CDR2 from the germline V gene are SGHTA and FQGNSA. The CDR3 runs to 14 residues. Deletions cut 1 base from V and 5 bases from J, with 12 bases between. The CDR3 sequence: CASSLVLDVDEQYF. Written as DNA, the CDR3 is TGTGCCAGCAGCTTAGTACTAGACGTTGACGAGCAGTACTTC.

This clone was observed a single time. The rearrangement uses TRBV18 and TRBJ2-7; TRBD1 matches at 9 bases. J gave up 6 bases and V 3 bases, and 3 bases lay outside the gene matches. Germline assignment: CDR1 KGHSH and CDR2 LQKENI. CDR3 length: 13 residues. DNA of the CDR3: TGTGCCAGCTCACCGGGACAGGGCGGCGAGCAGTACTTC. Translated: CASSPGQGGEQYF.

This clone has only one observation. The genes are TRBV11-3 and TRBJ2-5; TRBD2 matches 7 bases. This CDR3 spans 15 amino acids. V lost 0 bases and J lost 4; bases outside the gene matches: 5. The germline gives CDR1 SGHNT, CDR2 YENEEA. CDR3 in DNA: TGTGCCAGCAGCTTAGACGTCGCTAGCGGAGAGACCCAGTACTTC. Residues: CASSLDVASGETQYF.

This clone was detected only a few times. V usage is TRBV5-1 and J usage is TRBJ1-1; D uncertain. The V end was cut by 4 bases, the J end by 0 bases, with 7 bases between. From germline, CDR1 is SGHRS and CDR2 YFSETQ. There are 13 residues in the CDR3. CDR3 residues: CASSAGMNTEAFF. The CDR3 DNA sequence: TGCGCCAGCAGCGCGGGGATGAACACTGAAGCTTTCTTT.